The sequence of this TCR beta chain was determined in a study of blood T cell repertoires in COVID-19. Study summary: From the United States, Italy and Spain came samples of acute and convalescent COVID-19. T cells, B-cell-depleted T cells, or PBMCs provided the cDNA or gDNA that served as material.

Original handling: Estimation of nucleated cell counts relied on the amplification of reference gene primers. The assay was immunoSEQ multiplex PCR, and TCRdb's table has in-frame clones only and misses some. V, J and clone size are those of that table, while D and trimming were read from the DNA. The table has around 94,000 clones, about four fifths seen once; the top ten hold roughly 19%. The CDR3 is 16 residues long. Looked up from germline, CDR1 is SGHVS and CDR2 is FQNEAQ. V was clipped by 7 bases and J by 1 base, with 17 bases between them. The V and J genes are TRBV7-8 and TRBJ1-3, with D perhaps TRBD1 (5 bases). This receptor was taken from a human donor in a cohort sampled during active COVID-19. Sequencing was done on a sample of peripheral blood. CDR3 protein: CASTRGGETSGNTIYF. CDR3 bases: TGTGCCAGCACCCGGGGAGGGGAGACTTCTGGAAACACCATATATTTT.